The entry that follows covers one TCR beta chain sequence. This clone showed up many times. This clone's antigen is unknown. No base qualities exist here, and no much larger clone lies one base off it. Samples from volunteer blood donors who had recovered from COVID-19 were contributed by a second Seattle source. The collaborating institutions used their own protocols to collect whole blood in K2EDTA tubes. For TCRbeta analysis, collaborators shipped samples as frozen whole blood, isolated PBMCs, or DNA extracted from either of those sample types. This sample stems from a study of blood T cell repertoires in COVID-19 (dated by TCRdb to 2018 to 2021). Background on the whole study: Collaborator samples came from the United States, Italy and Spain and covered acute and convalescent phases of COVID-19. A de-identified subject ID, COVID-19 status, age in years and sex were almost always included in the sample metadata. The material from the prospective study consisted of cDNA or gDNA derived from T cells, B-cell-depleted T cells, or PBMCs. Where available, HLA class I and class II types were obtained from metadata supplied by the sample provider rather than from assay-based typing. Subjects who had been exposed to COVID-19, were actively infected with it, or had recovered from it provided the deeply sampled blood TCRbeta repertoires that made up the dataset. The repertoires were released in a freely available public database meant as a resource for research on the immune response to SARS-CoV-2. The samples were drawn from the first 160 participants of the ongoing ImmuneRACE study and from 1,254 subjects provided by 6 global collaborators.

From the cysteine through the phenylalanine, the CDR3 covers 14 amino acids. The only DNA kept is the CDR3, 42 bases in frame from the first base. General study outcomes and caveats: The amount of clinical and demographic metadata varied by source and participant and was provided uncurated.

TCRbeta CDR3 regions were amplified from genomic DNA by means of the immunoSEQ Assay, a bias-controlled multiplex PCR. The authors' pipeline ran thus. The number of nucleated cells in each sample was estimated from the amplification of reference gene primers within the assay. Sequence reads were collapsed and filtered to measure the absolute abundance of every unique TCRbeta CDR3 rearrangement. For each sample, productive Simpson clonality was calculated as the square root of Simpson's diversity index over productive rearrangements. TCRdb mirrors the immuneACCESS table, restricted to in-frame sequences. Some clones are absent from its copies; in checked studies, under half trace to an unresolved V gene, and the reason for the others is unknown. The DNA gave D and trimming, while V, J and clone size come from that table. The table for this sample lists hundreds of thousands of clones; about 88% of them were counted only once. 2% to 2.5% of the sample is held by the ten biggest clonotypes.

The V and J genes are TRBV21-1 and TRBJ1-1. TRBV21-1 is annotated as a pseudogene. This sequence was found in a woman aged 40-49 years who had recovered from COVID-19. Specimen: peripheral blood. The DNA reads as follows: TGTGCCATCCCGGGAAGGGATTTGAACACTGAAGCTTTCTTT. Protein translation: CAIPGRDLNTEAFF.